One and the same sample provided the 2 T cell receptor beta chains below, sequenced in a study of T cells in Graves' hyperthyroidism and ophthalmopathy. Amplified TCR beta CDR3 regions came from RNA transcripts. During a first-round RT-PCR of the TCR CDR3, the HTBI primer set was used. TCRdb re-analysed the multiplex PCR reads in MiXCR, keeping a single row per CDR3 protein. Of around 420,000 distinct CDR3 sequences listed, 15% to 18% are singletons. Source material: blood. Receptors were obtained from a woman aged 18-29 years with Graves' hyperthyroidism.

This clonotype was seen more than once but under ten times. The chain employs TRBV6-1 and TRBJ1-3; D unresolved. CDR1 is MNHNS and CDR2 is SASEGT in the germline V gene. The ends were cut back, 7 bases at V and 2 bases at J, with 18 bases in the middle. The CDR3 has 16 amino acids. The CDR3 DNA reads as TGTGCCAGCAAGACACCAATTGGGTCTCCTGGAAACACCATATATTTT. This encodes CASKTPIGSPGNTIYF.

The table lists this clonotype with many counts. The chain links TRBV7-9 to TRBJ2-2; D is undetermined. CDR3 size: 15 residues. Trimming left V 6 bases short and J 1 base short, with 12 bases between. CDR1 SEHNR and CDR2 FQNEAQ come from the germline V gene (reference sequence). This CDR3 reads CASRSPGLNTGELFF. CDR3 nucleotide sequence: TGTGCCAGCAGATCCCCGGGCCTGAACACCGGGGAGCTGTTTTTT.